A single sample gave rise to the 7 T cell receptor beta chains below, sequenced in a study of blood T cells in healthy people across ages (dated by TCRdb to between 2014 and 2017). Library prep was done by 5' RACE. Sequencing used an Illumina HiSeq 2500. A second PCR of about 7 to 12 cycles was run with a J-beta primer mix and a sample-barcoded 5' primer. The public reads were reanalyzed by TCRdb: fastp trimming at Q25, MiXCR alignment, in-frame beta chains only. Under each unique CDR3 protein, matching rows form one entry showing the most common genes and DNA. This sample lists 700,000 or so distinct CDR3 sequences; 22% were detected once. Jointly, the top ten make up 20% to 25% of the sample. The sequencing sample was made of blood. These receptors were obtained from a man between 65 and 85 years old in good health.

This clonotype was counted at least ten times. This chain joins TRBV27 and TRBJ2-1, with TRBD1 matching over 7 bases. The V gene end was trimmed by 2 bases and the J gene end by 7 bases; junction bases not matched to a gene: 8. The CDR3 extends over 15 amino acids. The germline V gene encodes CDR1 MNHEY and CDR2 SMNVEV (reference sequence). The DNA of the CDR3 is TGTGCCAGCAGTTTAGCCAGGGGGTTTGGGAATGAGCAGTTCTTC. It yields the protein CASSLARGFGNEQFF.

The chain has TRBV28 and TRBJ1-2; 9 nucleotides agree with TRBD1. Germline V lookup: CDR1 MDHEN, CDR2 SYDVKM. This CDR3 has 14 residues. V shed 6 bases and J 7 bases; nucleotides not matched to a gene: 9. CDR3 sequence (DNA): TGTGCCAGCAGGCTAGGGGACAGGGCACGTGGCTACACCTTC. It specifies CASRLGDRARGYTF.

Concerning this clonotype itself: A much larger clone lies one base from this, so it may be a read error. This chain links TRBV29-1 with TRBJ2-1; no firm D call. The CDR3 covers 12 residues. CDR1 and CDR2 (germline): SQVTM, ANQGSEA. V was cut by 5 bases and J by 2 bases, with 7 bases left in between. Here the CDR3 DNA reads TGCAGCGTTAACTTCGCCTACAATGAGCAGTTCTTC. Protein: CSVNFAYNEQFF.

In its sample, this clonotype was seen a few times. DNA of the CDR3: TGCAGCGGAGCGGGAGATGATAATGAGCAGTTCTTC. This codes for CSGAGDDNEQFF. This rearrangement joins TRBV29-1 to TRBJ2-1; 8 positions agree with TRBD2. There are 12 residues in the CDR3. Germline values: CDR1 SQVTM, CDR2 ANQGSEA. V lost 7 bases to trimming and J lost 7 bases; unmatched junction nucleotides: 6.

The chain combines TRBV7-2 with TRBJ2-7; D perhaps matches TRBD2 (6 bases). Trimming cost V 1 base and J 1 base, with 14 bases left between them. CDR3 length: 16 amino acids. The germline V gene has CDR1 SGHTA and CDR2 FQGNSA. CDR3 amino acids: CASSLGPAEGSYEQYF. CDR3 in DNA: TGTGCCAGCAGCTTAGGACCAGCGGAGGGGTCCTACGAGCAGTACTTC.

The chain carries TRBV9 and TRBJ1-2; D call uncertain. Germline V gene data show CDR1 as SGDLS and CDR2 as YYNGEE. The V end was cut by 0 bases, the J end by 3 bases, with 15 bases between. The CDR3 runs 16 residues. CDR3 loop: CASSVGGGPVYYGYTF. In nucleotides, the CDR3 is TGTGCCAGCAGCGTAGGGGGAGGGCCTGTGTACTATGGCTACACCTTC. Together with reference TRBV9 and TRBJ1-2, the CDR3 gives the full variable domain: DSGVTQTPKHLITATGQRVTLRCSPRSGDLSVYWYQQSLDQGLQFLIQYYNGEERAKGNILERFSAQQFPDLHSELNLSSLELGDSALYFCASSVGGGPVYYGYTFGSGTRLTVV.

J is TRBJ1-2 and V is TRBV9; D might be TRBD1 (5 bases). There are 14 residues in the CDR3. V lost 0 bases and J 2 bases, leaving 8 bases between the germline ends. The germline V gene has CDR1 SGDLS and CDR2 YYNGEE. In nucleotides, the CDR3 is TGTGCCAGCAGCGTAGACTGGGGGAACTATGGCTACACCTTC. Protein product: CASSVDWGNYGYTF.